This T cell receptor (beta chain) stems from a study of type 1 regulatory T cells (dated by TCRdb to the early 2020s). A note on the overall study: An in vitro protocol by which a Tr1-enriched, alloantigen-specific CD4 T cell product named T-allo10 was generated was characterized in the study. Patients with hematological malignancies who were receiving allogeneic hematopoietic stem cell transplantation were the group in which T-allo10 was being clinically evaluated. What the work shows at the level of the full study, not this receptor alone: Compared with non-Tr1 cells, Tr1 cells had a TCR repertoire that was more restricted, a finding the study read as clonal expansion induced by alloantigen.

For sequencing, an Illumina MiSeq was employed. TCRdb applied fastp at Q25 and MiXCR to the public reads, then kept only in-frame beta chains. Identical CDR3 proteins give one entry, which carries the most common genes and DNA. The sample profile shows about 71,000 distinct CDR3 sequences; less than 25% of them were found once. The biggest ten clones account for roughly 8.3% of the sample. A few counts support this clonotype. The antigen it binds to is not known. No base quality values were provided; no much bigger clone lies one nucleotide off. The CDR3 has 16 amino acids, counting the end cysteine and phenylalanine. Only the CDR3 region is kept as DNA, spanning 48 bases read in frame from base 1. The germline V and J ends show losses of 4 bases and 1 base respectively, and no gene match explains 10 bases of the junction. For CDR1 and CDR2, the germline V gene lists SGHTS and YDEGEE.

The V gene is TRBV5-8 and the J gene is TRBJ1-1; 7 junctional bases match TRBD1. This TCR came from a human donor in good health. The sequenced sample was cultured type 1 regulatory T (Tr1) cells, either the whole culture or a sorted fraction (not recorded which). The intended sense of this specimen's cell subset or site label: type 1 regulatory T cells sorted from the T-allo10 product. The DNA reads as follows: TGTGCCAGCAGCCGCGGACAGGCGCACACGAACACTGAAGCTTTCTTT. This translates into CASSRGQAHTNTEAFF. Reference TRBV5-8 and TRBJ1-1 genes cover what lies past the CDR3, so the full variable domain is EAGVTQSPTHLIKTRGQQATLRCSPISGHTSVYWYQQALGLGLQFLLWYDEGEERNRGNFPPRFSGRQFPNYSSELNVNALELEDSALYLCASSRGQAHTNTEAFFGQGTRLTVV.